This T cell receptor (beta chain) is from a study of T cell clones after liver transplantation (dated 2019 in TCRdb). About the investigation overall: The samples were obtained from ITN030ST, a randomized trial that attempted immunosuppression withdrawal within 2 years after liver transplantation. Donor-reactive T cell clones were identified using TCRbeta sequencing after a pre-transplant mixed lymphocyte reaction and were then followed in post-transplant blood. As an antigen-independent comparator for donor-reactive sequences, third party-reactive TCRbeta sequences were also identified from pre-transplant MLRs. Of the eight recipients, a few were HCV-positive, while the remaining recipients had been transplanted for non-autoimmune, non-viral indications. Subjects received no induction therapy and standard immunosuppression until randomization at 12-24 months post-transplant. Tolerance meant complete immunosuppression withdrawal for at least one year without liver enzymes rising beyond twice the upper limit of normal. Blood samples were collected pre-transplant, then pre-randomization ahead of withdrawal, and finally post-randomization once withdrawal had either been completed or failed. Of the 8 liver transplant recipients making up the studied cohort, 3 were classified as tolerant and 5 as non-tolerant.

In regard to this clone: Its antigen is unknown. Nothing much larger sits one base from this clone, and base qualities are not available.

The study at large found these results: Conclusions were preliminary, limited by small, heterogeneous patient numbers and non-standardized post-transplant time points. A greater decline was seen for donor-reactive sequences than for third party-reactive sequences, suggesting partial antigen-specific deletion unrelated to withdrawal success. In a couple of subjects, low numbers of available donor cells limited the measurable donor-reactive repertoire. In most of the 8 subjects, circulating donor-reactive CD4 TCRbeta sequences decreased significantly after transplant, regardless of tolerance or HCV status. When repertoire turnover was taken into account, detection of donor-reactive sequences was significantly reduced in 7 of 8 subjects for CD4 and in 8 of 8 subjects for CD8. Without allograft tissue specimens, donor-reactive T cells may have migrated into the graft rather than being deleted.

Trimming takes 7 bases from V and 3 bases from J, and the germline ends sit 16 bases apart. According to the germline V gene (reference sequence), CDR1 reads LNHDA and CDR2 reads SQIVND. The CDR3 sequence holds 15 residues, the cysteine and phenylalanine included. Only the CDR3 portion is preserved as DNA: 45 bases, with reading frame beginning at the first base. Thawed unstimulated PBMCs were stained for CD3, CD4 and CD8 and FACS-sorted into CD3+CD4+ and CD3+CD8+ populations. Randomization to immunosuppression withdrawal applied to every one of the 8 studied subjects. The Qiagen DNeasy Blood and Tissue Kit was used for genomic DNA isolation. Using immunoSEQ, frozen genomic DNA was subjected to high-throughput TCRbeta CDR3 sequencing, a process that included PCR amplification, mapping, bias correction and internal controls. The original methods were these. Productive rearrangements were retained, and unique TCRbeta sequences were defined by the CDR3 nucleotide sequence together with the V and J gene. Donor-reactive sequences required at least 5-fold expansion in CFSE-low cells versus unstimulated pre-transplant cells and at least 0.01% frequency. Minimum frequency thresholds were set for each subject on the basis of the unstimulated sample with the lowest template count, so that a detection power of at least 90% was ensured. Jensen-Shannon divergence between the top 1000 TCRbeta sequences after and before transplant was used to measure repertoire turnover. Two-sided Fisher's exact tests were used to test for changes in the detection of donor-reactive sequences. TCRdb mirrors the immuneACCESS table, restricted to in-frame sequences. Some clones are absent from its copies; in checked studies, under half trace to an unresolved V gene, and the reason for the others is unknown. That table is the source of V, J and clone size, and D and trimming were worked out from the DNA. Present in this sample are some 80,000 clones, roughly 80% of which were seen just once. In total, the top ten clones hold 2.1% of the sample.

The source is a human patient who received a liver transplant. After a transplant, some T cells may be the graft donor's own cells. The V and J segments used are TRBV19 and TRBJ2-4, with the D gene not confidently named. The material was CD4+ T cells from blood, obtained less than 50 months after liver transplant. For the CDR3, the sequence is CASTGSLRDKNIQYF. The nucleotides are TGTGCCAGTACTGGCAGCCTACGTGACAAAAACATTCAGTACTTC. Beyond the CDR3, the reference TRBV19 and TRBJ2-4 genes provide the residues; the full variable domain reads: DGGITQSPKYLFRKEGQNVTLSCEQNLNHDAMYWYRQDPGQGLRLIYYSQIVNDFQKGDIAEGYSVSREKKESFPLTVTSAQKNPTAFYLCASTGSLRDKNIQYFGAGTRLSVL.